Following are 20 T cell receptor beta chains from one sample sequenced in a study of siplizumab effects on memory and regulatory T cells. The table came from immunoSEQ multiplex PCR; TCRdb's copy has only in-frame clones and leaves some out. The sample lists about 100,000 clones, roughly 92% occurring once. The source material was Tregs sorted from blood. All receptors come from a human donor in good health.

CDR3 DNA sequence: TGTGCCAGCAGCTGGAGGGGGTTAGGGACAGATACGCAGTATTTT. Translation: CASSWRGLGTDTQYF. The chain recombines TRBV7-2 with TRBJ2-3; either TRBD1 or TRBD2 may supply D (6 bases each). Germline CDR1 is SGHTA and CDR2 is FQGNSA. V lost 4 bases, J lost 3 bases, and 14 bases lay in between. The CDR3 spans 15 residues.

This sequence joins TRBV10-2 and TRBJ1-5; D unclear. The germline V and J ends were trimmed by 3 bases and 7 bases, with 10 bases remaining between them. Germline V lookup: CDR1 WSHSY, CDR2 SAAADI. The CDR3 loop spans 13 amino acids. The CDR3 DNA reads as TGCGCCAGCAGTGACCCTCAGAGACAGCCCCAGCATTTT. Residues: CASSDPQRQPQHF.

This clone came up a few times. CDR3 protein: CAISGDVDGYTF. CDR3 DNA: TGTGCCATCTCAGGGGATGTAGATGGCTACACCTTC. The V and J genes are TRBV2 and TRBJ1-2; TRBD1 is a possible D gene (6 bases). CDR3 size: 12 residues. V was pared by 10 bases and J by 6 bases, with 15 bases between. Germline CDR1 is SNHLY and CDR2 is FYNNEI. The complete variable domain, with remaining parts taken from reference TRBV2 and TRBJ1-2, reads EPEVTQTPSHQVTQMGQEVILRCVPISNHLYFYWYRQILGQKVEFLVSFYNNEISEKSEIFDDQFSVERPDGSNFTLKIRSTKLEDSAMYFCAISGDVDGYTFGSGTRLTVV.

This clone appeared a few times. CDR3 in DNA: TGTGCCAGCAGGGGGCGGCGCACCGGGGAGCTGTTTTTT. This translates into CASRGRRTGELFF. This chain uses TRBV5-6 with TRBJ2-2, with D perhaps matching TRBD1 (5 bases). CDR1 is SGHDT, CDR2 YYEEEE, per germline. CDR3 size: 13 residues. The ends were cut back, 5 bases at V and 4 bases at J, with 9 bases in the middle.

The rearrangement joins TRBV5-8 to TRBJ2-4; the D gene is possibly TRBD2 (5 bases). V lost 9 bases, J lost 0 bases, and 22 bases lay in between. The CDR3 contains 17 residues. Germline V gives CDR1 SGHTS, CDR2 YDEGEE. In DNA form, the CDR3 reads TGTGCCATCATACGAACAGAGACTAACTTAGCCAAAAACATTCAGTACTTC. Amino acids: CAIIRTETNLAKNIQYF.

This rearrangement joins TRBV5-1 to TRBJ2-7, with a weak D call TRBD2 (5 bases). The V end was cut by 0 bases, the J end by 3 bases, with 16 bases between. Germline loops: CDR1 SGHRS, CDR2 YFSETQ. This CDR3 region has 16 residues. The CDR3 protein is CASSLGEGSWGYEQYF. In DNA form, the CDR3 reads TGCGCCAGCAGCTTGGGAGAGGGATCCTGGGGCTACGAGCAGTACTTC.

This clone was detected once. The rearrangement uses TRBV5-1 and TRBJ2-2; D gene unclear. Between the trimmed V and J ends, which lost 4 bases and 4 bases, there was a span of 8 bases. The CDR3 is 13 amino acids. The germline CDR1 and CDR2 sequences are SGHRS and YFSETQ. This CDR3 is CASSEQSTGELFF. For the CDR3, the DNA is TGCGCCAGCAGCGAACAGAGCACCGGGGAGCTGTTTTTT.

The V and J genes are TRBV4-1 and TRBJ2-3, with 10 bases that match TRBD2. V gave up 0 bases and J gave up 2 bases; unmatched junction bases: 8. This CDR3 spans 18 amino acids. The V gene's germline CDR1 is MGHRA and CDR2 YSYEKL. The CDR3 DNA sequence: TGCGCCAGCAGCCAAGATATCGTACTAGCGGGAACCACAGATACGCAGTATTTT. As protein: CASSQDIVLAGTTDTQYF.

This chain links TRBV2 with TRBJ2-7; perhaps TRBD1 as D (7 bases). This CDR3 region has 14 residues. Germline V lookup: CDR1 SNHLY, CDR2 FYNNEI. Trimming removed 7 bases from V and 0 bases from J, with 13 bases in between. This CDR3 is CASKGGTDSYEQYF. The CDR3 DNA is TGTGCCAGCAAAGGCGGGACAGACTCCTACGAGCAGTACTTC.

This chain connects TRBV29-1 to TRBJ2-1, with 9 bases fitting TRBD2. Germline lookup yields CDR1 SQVTM and CDR2 ANQGSEA. V lost 5 bases to trimming and J lost 4 bases; unmatched junction nucleotides: 3. The CDR3 covers 13 residues. CDR3 nucleotide sequence: TGCAGCGTTCAGACTAGCGGTTACAATGAGCAGTTCTTC. Translation: CSVQTSGYNEQFF.

The chain has TRBV19 and TRBJ1-5; D not certain. Trimming removed 5 bases from V and 2 bases from J, with 10 bases in between. CDR1 and CDR2 from the germline V gene are LNHDA and SQIVND (reference sequence). The CDR3 has 14 residues. In DNA, the CDR3 is TGTGCCAGTAGTTTTCGGGTCGGCAATCAGCCCCAGCATTTT. Protein product: CASSFRVGNQPQHF. Full variable domain (outside the CDR3, taken from reference TRBV19 and TRBJ1-5): DGGITQSPKYLFRKEGQNVTLSCEQNLNHDAMYWYRQDPGQGLRLIYYSQIVNDFQKGDIAEGYSVSREKKESFPLTVTSAQKNPTAFYLCASSFRVGNQPQHFGDGTRLSIL.

J is TRBJ2-1 and V is TRBV7-3; D is unresolved. V dropped 2 bases and J dropped 7 bases, with 6 bases sitting between them. CDR3 length equals 12 residues. Germline values: CDR1 SGHTA, CDR2 FQGTGA. CDR3 in amino acids: CASSLWGNEQFF. The CDR3, as DNA: TGTGCCAGCAGCTTATGGGGAAATGAGCAGTTCTTC.

This sequence joins TRBV5-1 and TRBJ2-2; the D call may be TRBD1 or TRBD2 (5 bases each). Trimming removed 4 bases from V and 3 bases from J, with 10 bases in between. Germline V gives CDR1 SGHRS, CDR2 YFSETQ. This CDR3 region has 14 residues. CDR3 amino acids: CASSPGRDTGELFF. In DNA, the CDR3 is TGCGCCAGCAGCCCGGGACGGGACACCGGGGAGCTGTTTTTT.

This chain connects TRBV6-5 to TRBJ1-5; D is unclear. Per the germline V gene, CDR1 is MNHEY and CDR2 is SVGAGI. Trimming shortened V by 0 bases and J by 6 bases, and 9 bases separated the two germline ends. This CDR3 comprises 14 residues. CDR3 sequence reads: CASSYSTGVQPQHF. The CDR3 DNA is TGTGCCAGCAGTTACTCGACCGGGGTTCAGCCCCAGCATTTT.

V and J are TRBV29-1 and TRBJ1-2; 8 bases are a match to TRBD1. There are 13 residues in the CDR3. The junction had 7 bases not matched to a gene; V was cut back by 4 bases and J by 6 bases. Germline lookup yields CDR1 SQVTM and CDR2 ANQGSEA. The CDR3 region is CSVVRQGKNGYTF. The CDR3 region has the DNA TGCAGCGTTGTTCGACAGGGGAAAAATGGCTACACCTTC. Supplemented by reference TRBV29-1 and TRBJ1-2, the full variable domain reads SAVISQKPSRDICQRGTSLTIQCQVDSQVTMMFWYRQQPGQSLTLIATANQGSEATYESGFVIDKFPISRPNLTFSTLTVSNMSPEDSSIYLCSVVRQGKNGYTFGSGTRLTVV.

The chain has TRBV7-9 and TRBJ2-7, with TRBD2 as a possible D gene (6 bases). V gave up 3 bases and J gave up 2 bases, with 14 bases separating them. Germline-derived CDR1 and CDR2 are SEHNR and FQNEAQ (reference sequence). CDR3 length equals 15 residues. CDR3 region: CASSFPGTRAYEQYF. DNA for the CDR3: TGTGCCAGCAGCTTCCCCGGGACTCGCGCCTACGAGCAGTACTTC.

The chain links TRBV18 to TRBJ2-2; TRBD1 agrees at 10 bases. The CDR3 is 15 amino acids. CDR1 is KGHSH, CDR2 LQKENI, per germline. V lost 2 bases to trimming and J lost 5 bases; unmatched junction nucleotides: 2. CDR3 amino acids: CASSPRTGGTGELFF. Here the CDR3 DNA reads TGTGCCAGCTCACCAAGGACAGGGGGTACCGGGGAGCTGTTTTTT.

V gene TRBV19 combines with J gene TRBJ1-2; 7 positions match TRBD1. J lost 4 bases, V lost 4 bases, and 6 bases had no gene match. Germline CDR1 LNHDA, CDR2 SQIVND (reference sequence). The CDR3 sequence is 14 residues long. Here the CDR3 reads CASSRRDRFYGYTF. The CDR3 nucleotides read TGTGCCAGTAGTAGGAGGGACAGATTCTATGGCTACACCTTC. The full variable domain, in which reference TRBV19 and TRBJ1-2 provide the parts outside the CDR3, is DGGITQSPKYLFRKEGQNVTLSCEQNLNHDAMYWYRQDPGQGLRLIYYSQIVNDFQKGDIAEGYSVSREKKESFPLTVTSAQKNPTAFYLCASSRRDRFYGYTFGSGTRLTVV.

The gene calls are TRBV10-3 and TRBJ2-3; a weak D match, TRBD1 (6 bases). Germline V gene data show CDR1 as ENHRY and CDR2 as SYGVKD. V gave up 2 bases and J gave up 2 bases, with 11 bases separating them. The CDR3 has 15 residues. CDR3 amino acids: CAISEPVGATDTQYF. The CDR3 nucleotides are TGTGCCATCAGTGAGCCAGTGGGGGCCACAGATACGCAGTATTTT.

The chain couples TRBV19 to TRBJ1-5; TRBD1 agrees at 7 bases. Germline V CDR1 and CDR2: LNHDA, SQIVND (reference sequence). J lost 1 base, V lost 6 bases, and 12 bases had no gene match. The CDR3 extends over 17 amino acids. The CDR3, as DNA: TGTGCCAGTAGGCCGATGACAGGGCCCAGGAGCAATCAGCCCCAGCATTTT. This sequence encodes CASRPMTGPRSNQPQHF.